This T cell receptor (beta chain) was obtained from a study of T cell responses to AZD1222 COVID-19 vaccine. The protocol was immunoSEQ multiplex PCR, while the TCRdb copy is restricted to in-frame clones and leaves out a portion. The table includes 90,000 to 130,000 clones, roughly 90% detected once. Study conclusions and caveats: Repertoires were obtained solely post-peak T cell response. Donors were largely white British and mainly female; clonal diversity was possibly underestimated.

Concerning this clone: The antigen is not known.

Specimen: peripheral blood, collected on day 0 of MenACWY control vaccination. The origin of this receptor is an adult in good health.

CDR3 DNA: TGTGCCAGCAGCTACCTTAGGAACGATGAGCAGTTCTTC. It translates to CASSYLRNDEQFF. V gene TRBV5-8 combines with J gene TRBJ2-1, with D hard to call. The CDR3 consists of 13 residues. Germline values: CDR1 SGHTS, CDR2 YDEGEE. V was shortened by 3 bases and J by 8 bases, with 12 bases between the two germline ends.